The 5 T cell receptor beta chains below come from one sample, sequenced in a study of OX40 agonist ivuxolimab in advanced cancers. Profiled with immunoSEQ multiplex PCR; TCRdb holds only in-frame clones, not every one. The data contain tens of thousands of clones, roughly four fifths of them singletons. Sequences were derived from CD4+ or CD8+ T cells sorted from blood, sampled in a trial of the OX40 agonist ivuxolimab. Receptors were obtained from an adult with an advanced solid tumor such as melanoma, head and neck, liver or kidney cancer.

The chain uses TRBV30 and TRBJ1-3; D ambiguous. Trimming left V 2 bases short and J 4 bases short, with 24 bases between. In germline, CDR1 is GTSNPN, CDR2 SVGIG (reference sequence). This CDR3 contains 18 residues. The CDR3 loop reads CAWSPQRGNPLAGNTIYF. DNA for the CDR3: TGTGCCTGGAGTCCCCAGAGAGGAAATCCCTTGGCGGGAAACACCATATATTTT.

In this sample, this clone turned up a few times. The rearrangement joins TRBV14 to TRBJ1-2; 8 bases agree with TRBD1. The CDR3 is 15 residues long. V shed 1 base, J shed 4 bases, and the junction held 5 bases outside the gene matches. In germline, CDR1 is SGHDN, CDR2 FVKESK. The CDR3, as DNA: TGTGCCAGCAGCCAAGCAGACAGGGGACCCTATGGCTACACCTTC. Protein product: CASSQADRGPYGYTF.

This chain uses TRBV2 with TRBJ1-5, with 7 bases fitting TRBD1. This CDR3 has 13 amino acids. V gave up 6 bases and J gave up 5 bases; unmatched junction bases: 4. Germline CDR1 reads SNHLY; CDR2 reads FYNNEI. The CDR3 sequence: CASRRDRDQPQHF. The CDR3 DNA reads as TGTGCCAGCAGGAGAGACAGGGATCAGCCCCAGCATTTT. The complete variable domain, with remaining parts taken from reference TRBV2 and TRBJ1-5, reads EPEVTQTPSHQVTQMGQEVILRCVPISNHLYFYWYRQILGQKVEFLVSFYNNEISEKSEIFDDQFSVERPDGSNFTLKIRSTKLEDSAMYFCASRRDRDQPQHFGDGTRLSIL.

In this sample, this clone turned up a few times. V is TRBV11-3 and J is TRBJ2-3; 8 nucleotides align to TRBD2. Germline V gene data show CDR1 as SGHNT and CDR2 as YENEEA. The CDR3 spans 17 residues. With V trimmed by 5 bases and J by 0 bases, 10 bases remained unmatched. The DNA of the CDR3 is TGTGCCAGCAGCCAGACCGGGACTAGGACTAGCACAGATACGCAGTATTTT. Translating gives CASSQTGTRTSTDTQYF.

The chain combines TRBV6-1 with TRBJ1-5; the D gene is possibly TRBD1 (6 bases). Trimming took off 2 bases at V and 6 bases at J, with 14 bases between the two ends. Germline CDR1 and CDR2: MNHNS and SASEGT. The CDR3 runs 15 residues. The CDR3 region has the DNA TGTGCCAGCAGTGAAAATAGGGCAGGGGCTCAGCCCCAGCATTTT. Translation: CASSENRAGAQPQHF.